What follows describes a single T cell receptor beta chain. Its antigen is still unknown. The data originate from a study of T cell responses to AZD1222 COVID-19 vaccine. Findings and caveats of the study: Unmutated regions of variants are reportedly targeted by nearly half of spike-specific TCRs. At 160-218 and 743-854, vaccine-associated CD4 TCRs were dominant, and they spanned spike.

Libraries were prepared by immunoSEQ multiplex PCR; TCRdb keeps only in-frame clonotypes and omits some of them. The sample has 90,000 to 150,000 clones, roughly 87% seen once. Analysis merged second doses at about 4 or about 12 weeks. The V gene's germline CDR1 is SGDLS and CDR2 YYNGEE. The CDR3 is 14 residues long. V was cut by 2 bases and J by 5 bases, with 11 bases left in between. The source of this sequence is an adult who received the AZD1222 COVID-19 vaccine. The starting material was peripheral blood, obtained 28 days after the second AZD1222 dose. The chain links TRBV9 to TRBJ2-1; either TRBD1 or TRBD2 may supply D (5 bases each). CDR3 sequence (DNA): TGTGCCAGCAGCGTTCAGGGAGACGACAATGAGCAGTTCTTC. It codes for CASSVQGDDNEQFF.